These 5 T cell receptor beta chains came from one sample sequenced in a study of response to subunit inactivated influenza vaccine (dated by TCRdb to the late 2010s). The library came from RT-PCR. Sequencing instrument: Illumina HiSeq 2500. The public reads were reanalyzed by TCRdb: fastp trimming at Q25, MiXCR alignment, in-frame beta chains only. Every entry covers one CDR3 protein and lists the most common genes and DNA from its rows. Present in this sample are about 610,000 distinct CDR3 sequences, 14% of which were seen just once. The ten top clones hold more than 9.5% of the sample. The specimen was PBMCs from blood, collected 11 to 12 days after vaccination. All receptors derive from a man between 45 and 60 years old who received an inactivated influenza vaccine. Donor details come from another sample of the same person, matched by shared clones.

Here the CDR3 DNA reads TGTGCCAGCAGCTTAGGGGTCCACCAAGAGACCCAGTACTTC. Protein product: CASSLGVHQETQYF. This chain connects TRBV7-9 to TRBJ2-5; D not certain. The CDR3 consists of 14 residues. Deletions cut 1 base from V and 0 bases from J, with 6 bases between. Per the germline V gene, CDR1 is SEHNR and CDR2 is FQNEAQ (reference sequence).

This clonotype was counted between two and nine times. The CDR3 reads CATSRGGGQQVYEQYF. The CDR3 nucleotides are TGTGCCACCAGCAGAGGGGGAGGACAGCAAGTTTACGAGCAGTACTTC. The chain recombines TRBV15 with TRBJ2-7; D possibly matches TRBD1 or TRBD2 (6 bases each). From germline, CDR1 is LNHNV and CDR2 YYDKDF (reference sequence). The CDR3 loop spans 16 amino acids. Trimming left V 1 base short and J 4 bases short, with 17 bases between.

This clonotype was counted ten times or more. J is TRBJ2-7 and V is TRBV12-3 or TRBV12-4, with D possibly TRBD2 on 5 matching bases. Trimming took 3 bases from V and 7 from J, leaving 19 bases between them. This CDR3 contains 15 residues. In nucleotides, the CDR3 is TGTGCCAGCAGTTTGTTGGAGGACGGGCAGAGGGAGCAGTACTTC. This encodes CASSLLEDGQREQYF.

The V and J genes are TRBV5-4 and TRBJ2-3; 7 nucleotides agree with TRBD2. The CDR3 spans 17 residues. Germline CDR1 SGHNT, CDR2 YYREEE (reference sequence). V gave up 0 bases and J gave up 2 bases; unmatched junction bases: 9. DNA of the CDR3: TGTGCCAGCAGCTTGGAACTAGCGAAAGCCAACACAGATACGCAGTATTTT. As protein: CASSLELAKANTDTQYF.

The V call is TRBV15, the J call TRBJ1-1; 8 bases match TRBD1. Losses at the gene ends were 4 bases for V and 7 bases for J; bases not matched to a gene: 5. This CDR3 is 13 amino acids long. Per germline, CDR1 LNHNV and CDR2 YYDKDF (reference sequence). The CDR3 DNA reads TGTGCCACCAGCATTTTTGGACAGGGTGAAGCTTTCTTT. It translates to CATSIFGQGEAFF.